The present entry profiles one TCR beta chain with its context. The CDR3 has 14 residues. Per the germline V gene, CDR1 is SGHRS and CDR2 is YFSETQ. Trimming removed 3 bases at V and 4 bases at J, with 12 bases between. This sample stems from a study of blood T cell repertoires in COVID-19. TCRdb's table, derived via immunoSEQ multiplex PCR, lists solely in-frame clones and lacks some. Found here are hundreds of thousands of clones, over 80% of them singletons; the top ten hold less than 1.5%. The sample consisted of PBMCs or T cells enriched from blood (not recorded which). The receptor's source is a man aged 30 to 39 who had recovered from COVID-19. The chain joins TRBV5-1 to TRBJ2-3, with a possible D match to TRBD2 (6 bases). CDR3 in amino acids: CASSSGTFADTQYF. Written as DNA, the CDR3 is TGCGCCAGCAGCTCTGGGACTTTCGCAGATACGCAGTATTTT.